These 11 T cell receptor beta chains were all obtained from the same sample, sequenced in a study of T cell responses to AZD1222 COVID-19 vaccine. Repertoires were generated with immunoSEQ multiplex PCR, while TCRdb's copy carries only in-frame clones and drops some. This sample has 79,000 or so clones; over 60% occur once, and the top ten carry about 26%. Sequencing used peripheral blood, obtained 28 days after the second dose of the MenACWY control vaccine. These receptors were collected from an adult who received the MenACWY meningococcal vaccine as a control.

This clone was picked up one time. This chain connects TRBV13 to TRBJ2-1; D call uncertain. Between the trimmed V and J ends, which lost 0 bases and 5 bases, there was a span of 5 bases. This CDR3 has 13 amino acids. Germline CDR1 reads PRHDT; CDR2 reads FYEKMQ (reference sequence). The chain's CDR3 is CASSLGRNNEQFF. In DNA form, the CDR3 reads TGTGCCAGCAGCTTAGGCCGGAACAATGAGCAGTTCTTC.

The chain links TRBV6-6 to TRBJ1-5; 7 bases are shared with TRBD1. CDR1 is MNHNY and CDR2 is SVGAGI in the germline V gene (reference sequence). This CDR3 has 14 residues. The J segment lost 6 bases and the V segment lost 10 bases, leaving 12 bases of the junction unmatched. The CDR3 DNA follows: TGTGCCACCTTAACGACAGGGTCTGGTCAGCCCCAGCATTTT. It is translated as CATLTTGSGQPQHF.

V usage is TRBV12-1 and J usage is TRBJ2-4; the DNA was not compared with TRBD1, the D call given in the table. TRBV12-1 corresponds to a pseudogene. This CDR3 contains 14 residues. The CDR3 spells CASTPGSGQNIQYF. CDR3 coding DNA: TGTGCCAGCACCCCTGGGTCAGGCCAAAACATTCAGTACTTC.

CDR3 nucleotides: TGTGCCCGACTATACAGGGACGGCTACACCTTC. It codes for CARLYRDGYTF. This chain links TRBV30 with TRBJ1-2; possibly TRBD1 for D (6 bases). The V end was cut by 8 bases, the J end by 8 bases, with 15 bases between. This CDR3 is built from 11 residues. Looked up from germline, CDR1 is GTSNPN and CDR2 is SVGIG (reference sequence).

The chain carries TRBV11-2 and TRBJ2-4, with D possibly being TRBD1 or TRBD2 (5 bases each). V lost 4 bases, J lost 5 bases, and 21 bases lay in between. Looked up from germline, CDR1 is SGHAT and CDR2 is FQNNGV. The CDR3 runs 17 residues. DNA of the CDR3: TGTGCCAGCAGCTCACTTCCGGGACGCCCCGCTCAAAACATTCAGTACTTC. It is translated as CASSSLPGRPAQNIQYF.

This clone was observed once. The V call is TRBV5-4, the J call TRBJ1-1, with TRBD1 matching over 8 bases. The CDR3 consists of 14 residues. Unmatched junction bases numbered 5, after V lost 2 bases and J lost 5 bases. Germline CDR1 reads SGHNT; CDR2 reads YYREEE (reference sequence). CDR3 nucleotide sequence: TGTGCCAGCAGCTTCGGACAGGGCAATACTGAAGCTTTCTTT. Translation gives CASSFGQGNTEAFF.

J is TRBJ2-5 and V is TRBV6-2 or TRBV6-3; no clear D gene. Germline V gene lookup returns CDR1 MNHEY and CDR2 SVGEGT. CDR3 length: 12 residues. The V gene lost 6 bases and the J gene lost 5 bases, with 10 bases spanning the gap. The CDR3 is CASSSTVETQYF. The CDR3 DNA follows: TGTGCCAGCAGCTCCACCGTGGAGACCCAGTACTTC.

The CDR3 sequence is CAWSPTKGRISYEQYF. CDR3 in DNA: TGTGCCTGGAGCCCCACTAAGGGCAGGATCTCCTACGAGCAGTACTTC. The chain carries TRBV30 and TRBJ2-7; no definite D call. Germline-derived CDR1 and CDR2 are GTSNPN and SVGIG (reference sequence). Deletions cut 3 bases from V and 0 bases from J, with 18 bases between. The CDR3 has 16 residues. Based on the CDR3 plus reference TRBV30 and TRBJ2-7, the full variable domain is SQTIHQWPATLVQPVGSPLSLECTVEGTSNPNLYWYRQAAGRGLQLLFYSVGIGQISSEVPQNLSASRPQDRQFILSSKKLLLSDSGFYLCAWSPTKGRISYEQYFGPGTRLTVT.

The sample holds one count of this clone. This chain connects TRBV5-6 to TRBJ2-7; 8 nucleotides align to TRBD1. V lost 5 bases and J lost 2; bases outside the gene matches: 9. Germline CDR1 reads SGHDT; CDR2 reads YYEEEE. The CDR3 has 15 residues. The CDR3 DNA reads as TGTGCCAGCAGGGGAAGGGGACAGGCCGCCTACGAGCAGTACTTC. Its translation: CASRGRGQAAYEQYF.

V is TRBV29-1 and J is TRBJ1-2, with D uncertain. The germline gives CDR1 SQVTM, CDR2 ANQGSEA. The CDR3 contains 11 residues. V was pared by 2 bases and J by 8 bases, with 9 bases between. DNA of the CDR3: TGCAGCGTTGAACAGAGTGAGGGCTACACCTTC. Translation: CSVEQSEGYTF.

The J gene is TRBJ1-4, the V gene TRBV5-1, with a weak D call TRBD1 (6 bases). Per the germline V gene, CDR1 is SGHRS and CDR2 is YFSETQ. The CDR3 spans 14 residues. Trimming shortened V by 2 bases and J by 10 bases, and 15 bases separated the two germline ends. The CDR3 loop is CASSFGQTNTKLFF. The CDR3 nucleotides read TGCGCCAGCAGCTTCGGACAGACAAATACAAAACTGTTTTTT. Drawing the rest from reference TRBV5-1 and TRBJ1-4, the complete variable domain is KAGVTQTPRYLIKTRGQQVTLSCSPISGHRSVSWYQQTPGQGLQFLFEYFSETQRNKGNFPGRFSGRQFSNSRSEMNVSTLELGDSALYLCASSFGQTNTKLFFGSGTQLSVL.